This T cell receptor beta chain was captured in a study of early T cells in non-severe SARS-CoV-2 infection. On the study more broadly: Sequenced bulk RNA came from whole blood that was unsorted, and chains were unpaired. Study observations and caveats: Matching results from VDJdb favored anti-spike CD8 responses, leaving private and CD4 specificities undetected.

This clonotype has a count of ten or more. Its antigen is not known. Individual cDNA molecules were tagged with unique molecular identifiers, the study reported. One entry per CDR3 protein results from TCRdb running MiXCR on the 5' RACE reads. Here the sample spans tens of thousands of distinct CDR3 sequences, 4.6% being singletons. CDR1 is SGHRS and CDR2 is YFSETQ in the germline V gene. The CDR3 has 15 amino acids. Trimming cost V 1 base and J 4 bases; bases outside gene matches: 2. V and J are TRBV5-1 and TRBJ2-2; 9 positions match TRBD2. Sequenced material: whole blood, taken at baseline. The TCR sequence derives from an adult who was a healthcare worker with PCR-confirmed SARS-CoV-2 infection or an uninfected control (not recorded which). In DNA, the CDR3 is TGCGCCAGCAGCTTGCTTAGCGGGAGCACCGGGGAGCTGTTTTTT. This codes for CASSLLSGSTGELFF.